Listed below are T cell receptor beta chains from one sample, sequenced in a study of T cell responses to AZD1222 COVID-19 vaccine. Measured with immunoSEQ multiplex PCR; TCRdb has only the in-frame clones, and not every one. Among 80,000 to 95,000 clones listed, 85% to 90% were seen once. Source: peripheral blood, taken 28 days after the second AZD1222 dose. The source is an adult who received the AZD1222 COVID-19 vaccine. CDR3s include the opening cysteine and the closing phenylalanine or tryptophan. A D gene is named only where the DNA matches it firmly. Expanded clones are given a class, and other clones once, few, many or no size at all.

CDR3aa	CDR3nt	d_gene	j_gene	v_gene	abundance
CASSLRTGITLNPEAFF	TGCGCCAGCAGCCTCCGGACAGGGATAACACTGAACCCTGAAGCTTTCTTT	TRBD1	TRBJ1-1	TRBV5-1	.
CASSQPERGNTIYF	TGTGCCAGCAGCCAACCCGAGAGGGGGAACACCATATATTTT	.	TRBJ1-3	TRBV14	.
CASSFRDRHEKLFF	TGTGCCAGCAGCTTCCGGGACAGGCACGAAAAACTGTTTTTT	TRBD1	TRBJ1-4	TRBV7-8	once
CASSIQGGNSPLHF	TGTGCCAGCAGCATACAGGGGGGTAATTCACCCCTCCACTTT	TRBD1	TRBJ1-6	TRBV7-3	.
CATSRGLAGGEQFF	TGTGCCACCAGCAGAGGTCTAGCGGGAGGGGAGCAGTTCTTC	TRBD2	TRBJ2-1	TRBV15	once
CASSPWEIYNEQFF	TGTGCCAGCAGCCCCTGGGAAATCTACAATGAGCAGTTCTTC	.	TRBJ2-1	TRBV25-1	.
CASRPWGVGEQYF	TGTGCCAGCAGACCATGGGGGGTAGGGGAGCAGTACTTC	.	TRBJ2-7	TRBV28	.
CATSDHHAGRRETQYF	TGTGCCACCAGTGATCACCACGCAGGGCGGCGGGAGACCCAGTACTTC	.	TRBJ2-5	TRBV24-1	.
CASSLSGNEQYF	TGTGCCAGCAGCTTATCAGGGAACGAGCAGTACTTC	.	TRBJ2-7	TRBV5-4	.
CASSPGQGDGYTF	TGTGCCAGCTCACCGGGACAAGGGGATGGCTACACCTTC	.	TRBJ1-2	TRBV18	few
CATSRDDSPDEKLFF	TGTGCCACCAGCAGAGACGACAGTCCCGATGAAAAACTGTTTTTT	.	TRBJ1-4	TRBV15	.
CASSLTPALSSYNEQFF	TGTGCCAGCAGCTTAACCCCAGCGCTGAGCTCCTACAATGAGCAGTTCTTC	.	TRBJ2-1	TRBV7-3	.
CASSGTAYSNQPQHF	TGTGCCAGCAGTGGGACGGCGTATAGCAATCAGCCCCAGCATTTT	.	TRBJ1-5	TRBV2	.
CASSSSGRKETQYF	TGTGCCAGCAGCTCTAGCGGGAGGAAAGAGACCCAGTACTTC	TRBD2	TRBJ2-5	TRBV7-3	.
CASGTGGGTDTQYF	TGTGCCAGCGGAACAGGGGGGGGCACAGATACGCAGTATTTT	.	TRBJ2-3	TRBV6-5	few
CASSPGLGFNEQFF	TGTGCCAGCAGCCCGGGACTGGGCTTCAATGAGCAGTTCTTC	.	TRBJ2-1	TRBV6-6	.
CASSLRNRDEQYF	TGTGCCAGCAGCTTACGTAACAGGGACGAGCAGTACTTC	.	TRBJ2-7	TRBV7-9	.
CASRFFDEQYF	TGTGCCAGCAGGTTTTTCGACGAGCAGTACTTC	.	TRBJ2-7	TRBV6-5	.
CASSSPRRGASEAFF	TGTGCCAGCAGTAGCCCCCGGCGGGGGGCGTCGGAGGCTTTCTTT	.	TRBJ1-1	TRBV27	.
CASSQGDSGGNEKLFF	TGCGCCAGCAGCCAAGGGGACAGCGGGGGGAATGAAAAACTGTTTTTT	TRBD1	TRBJ1-4	TRBV4-3	.
CASSLFGKETQYF	TGTGCCAGCAGCTTATTCGGGAAGGAGACCCAGTACTTC	.	TRBJ2-5	TRBV7-9	.
CASSFRVGVRATEAFF	TGTGCCAGCAGTTTTAGGGTTGGGGTGAGGGCCACTGAAGCTTTCTTT	.	TRBJ1-1	TRBV9	.
CASSRTGESYNEQFF	TGTGCCAGCAGCCGTACAGGGGAATCCTACAATGAGCAGTTCTTC	TRBD1	TRBJ2-1	TRBV11-3	.
CASSQGTANSNQPQHF	TGTGCCAGCTCACAGGGGACAGCGAATAGCAATCAGCCCCAGCATTTT	TRBD1	TRBJ1-5	TRBV18	.
CASSLVAPGLAGTNEQFF	TGTGCCAGCAGCTTAGTTGCCCCGGGACTAGCGGGAACCAATGAGCAGTTCTTC	TRBD2	TRBJ2-1	TRBV11-2	.
CASSQDYTGELFF	TGTGCCAGCAGCCAAGATTACACCGGGGAGCTGTTTTTT	.	TRBJ2-2	TRBV14	.
CASSLGGQVSNYGYTF	TGTGCCAGCAGCTTAGGGGGACAGGTTTCTAACTATGGCTACACCTTC	TRBD1	TRBJ1-2	TRBV7-2	.
CASSQVGTDRGYTF	TGTGCCAGCAGCCAAGTAGGGACAGATAGGGGCTACACCTTC	TRBD1	TRBJ1-2	TRBV14	.
CASSRDSPTNTQYF	TGTGCCAGCAGTAGGGACAGCCCGACCAATACGCAGTATTTT	TRBD1	TRBJ2-3	TRBV6-2/TRBV6-3	.
CASRQNGDSGNTIYF	TGTGCCAGCAGGCAAAACGGGGACTCTGGAAACACCATATATTTT	.	TRBJ1-3	TRBV6-5	.
CATKGGPFYEQYF	TGTGCCACAAAGGGTGGGCCATTCTACGAGCAGTACTTC	.	TRBJ2-7	TRBV19	.
CAWTRTVNTEAFF	TGTGCCTGGACCCGGACGGTGAACACTGAAGCTTTCTTT	.	TRBJ1-1	TRBV30	.
CASSHQFSANQPQHF	TGCGCCAGCAGCCACCAGTTTTCGGCTAATCAGCCCCAGCATTTT	.	TRBJ1-5	TRBV4-1	.
CASSSSRGFLEKLFF	TGTGCCAGCAGCTCGTCCAGGGGATTCTTGGAAAAACTGTTTTTT	.	TRBJ1-4	TRBV5-8	.
CASSPLWGDSYEQYF	TGTGCCAGCAGCCCCCTATGGGGCGATTCCTACGAGCAGTACTTC	.	TRBJ2-7	TRBV11-2	.
CASSLWPSGNLEQFF	TGTGCCAGCAGCTTATGGCCTAGCGGGAATCTTGAGCAGTTCTTC	TRBD2	TRBJ2-1	TRBV11-3	.
CASSLSGAANYGYTF	TGCGCCAGCAGCTTGTCAGGGGCTGCGAACTATGGCTACACCTTC	.	TRBJ1-2	TRBV5-1	once
CASSLDASNYGYTF	TGCGCCAGCAGCTTGGACGCATCTAACTATGGCTACACCTTC	.	TRBJ1-2	TRBV5-1	.
CATSRETTSGMDIQYF	TGTGCCACCAGCAGAGAAACGACTAGCGGGATGGACATTCAGTACTTC	TRBD2	TRBJ2-4	TRBV15	.
CASSLEWGSTSNQPQHF	TGTGCCAGCAGTTTAGAATGGGGCAGTACCAGCAATCAGCCCCAGCATTTT	.	TRBJ1-5	TRBV28	.
CASSDWTSWSSYEQYF	TGCGCCAGCAGCGACTGGACTAGCTGGAGCTCCTACGAGCAGTACTTC	TRBD2	TRBJ2-7	TRBV5-1	.
CASSLDASGYRTDTQYF	TGTGCCAGCAGCTTAGATGCCAGCGGATACCGCACAGATACGCAGTATTTT	.	TRBJ2-3	TRBV7-9	.
CASSLFAGAYNEQFF	TGTGCCAGCAGCTTATTTGCGGGAGCCTACAATGAGCAGTTCTTC	TRBD2	TRBJ2-1	TRBV7-9	.
CAWSWDSNSYNEQFF	TGTGCCTGGAGTTGGGACTCGAACTCCTACAATGAGCAGTTCTTC	.	TRBJ2-1	TRBV30	.
CASSLRGHEQYF	TGTGCCAGCAGTTTACGGGGGCACGAGCAGTACTTC	.	TRBJ2-7	TRBV27	.
CASRAGNGDSPLHF	TGCGCCAGCAGGGCCGGGAACGGGGATTCACCCCTCCACTTT	.	TRBJ1-6	TRBV5-1	few
CASSLITGELFF	TGTGCCAGCAGCTTAATCACCGGGGAGCTGTTTTTT	.	TRBJ2-2	TRBV11-3	.
CASSLGGALSNQPQHF	TGTGCCAGCAGTTTGGGGGGGGCGCTGAGCAATCAGCCCCAGCATTTT	.	TRBJ1-5	TRBV28	.
CASSSRDNYGYTF	TGTGCCAGCAGTTCCAGGGATAACTATGGCTACACCTTC	.	TRBJ1-2	TRBV27	.
CASSPRTGAGNQPQHF	TGTGCCAGCAGTCCCAGAACGGGGGCAGGCAATCAGCCCCAGCATTTT	.	TRBJ1-5	TRBV28	.
CASSSGSGFYNSPLHF	TGTGCCAGCAGCTCCGGGTCGGGGTTCTATAATTCACCCCTCCACTTT	.	TRBJ1-6	TRBV7-9	few
CASSPGISGSSGEQFF	TGTGCCAGCAGCCCCGGGATTAGCGGGAGTTCTGGTGAGCAGTTCTTC	TRBD2	TRBJ2-1	TRBV9	.
CAWSGTPRGEQYF	TGTGCCTGGAGTGGAACGCCCAGGGGGGAGCAGTACTTC	TRBD1	TRBJ2-7	TRBV30	.
CASSDRVGGYTF	TGTGCCAGCAGTGACCGGGTAGGGGGCTACACCTTC	.	TRBJ1-2	TRBV6-4	.
CASSMFRTSVNTGELFF	TGTGCCAGTAGTATGTTCCGGACTAGCGTGAACACCGGGGAGCTGTTTTTT	TRBD2	TRBJ2-2	TRBV19	.
CASSPLGRDHGPYEQYF	TGTGCCAGCTCACCCCTCGGAAGGGACCACGGACCTTACGAGCAGTACTTC	.	TRBJ2-7	TRBV18	once
CAEVGDRGQETQYF	TGTGCAGAAGTCGGAGACAGGGGGCAAGAGACCCAGTACTTC	TRBD1	TRBJ2-5	TRBV7-9	.
CASSYGKGNYGYTF	TGTGCCAGCAGTTACGGGAAAGGCAACTATGGCTACACCTTC	.	TRBJ1-2	TRBV6-2/TRBV6-3	.
CASSKDGSASNYGYTF	TGTGCCAGCAGCAAGGACGGGAGTGCGTCTAACTATGGCTACACCTTC	.	TRBJ1-2	TRBV7-2	.